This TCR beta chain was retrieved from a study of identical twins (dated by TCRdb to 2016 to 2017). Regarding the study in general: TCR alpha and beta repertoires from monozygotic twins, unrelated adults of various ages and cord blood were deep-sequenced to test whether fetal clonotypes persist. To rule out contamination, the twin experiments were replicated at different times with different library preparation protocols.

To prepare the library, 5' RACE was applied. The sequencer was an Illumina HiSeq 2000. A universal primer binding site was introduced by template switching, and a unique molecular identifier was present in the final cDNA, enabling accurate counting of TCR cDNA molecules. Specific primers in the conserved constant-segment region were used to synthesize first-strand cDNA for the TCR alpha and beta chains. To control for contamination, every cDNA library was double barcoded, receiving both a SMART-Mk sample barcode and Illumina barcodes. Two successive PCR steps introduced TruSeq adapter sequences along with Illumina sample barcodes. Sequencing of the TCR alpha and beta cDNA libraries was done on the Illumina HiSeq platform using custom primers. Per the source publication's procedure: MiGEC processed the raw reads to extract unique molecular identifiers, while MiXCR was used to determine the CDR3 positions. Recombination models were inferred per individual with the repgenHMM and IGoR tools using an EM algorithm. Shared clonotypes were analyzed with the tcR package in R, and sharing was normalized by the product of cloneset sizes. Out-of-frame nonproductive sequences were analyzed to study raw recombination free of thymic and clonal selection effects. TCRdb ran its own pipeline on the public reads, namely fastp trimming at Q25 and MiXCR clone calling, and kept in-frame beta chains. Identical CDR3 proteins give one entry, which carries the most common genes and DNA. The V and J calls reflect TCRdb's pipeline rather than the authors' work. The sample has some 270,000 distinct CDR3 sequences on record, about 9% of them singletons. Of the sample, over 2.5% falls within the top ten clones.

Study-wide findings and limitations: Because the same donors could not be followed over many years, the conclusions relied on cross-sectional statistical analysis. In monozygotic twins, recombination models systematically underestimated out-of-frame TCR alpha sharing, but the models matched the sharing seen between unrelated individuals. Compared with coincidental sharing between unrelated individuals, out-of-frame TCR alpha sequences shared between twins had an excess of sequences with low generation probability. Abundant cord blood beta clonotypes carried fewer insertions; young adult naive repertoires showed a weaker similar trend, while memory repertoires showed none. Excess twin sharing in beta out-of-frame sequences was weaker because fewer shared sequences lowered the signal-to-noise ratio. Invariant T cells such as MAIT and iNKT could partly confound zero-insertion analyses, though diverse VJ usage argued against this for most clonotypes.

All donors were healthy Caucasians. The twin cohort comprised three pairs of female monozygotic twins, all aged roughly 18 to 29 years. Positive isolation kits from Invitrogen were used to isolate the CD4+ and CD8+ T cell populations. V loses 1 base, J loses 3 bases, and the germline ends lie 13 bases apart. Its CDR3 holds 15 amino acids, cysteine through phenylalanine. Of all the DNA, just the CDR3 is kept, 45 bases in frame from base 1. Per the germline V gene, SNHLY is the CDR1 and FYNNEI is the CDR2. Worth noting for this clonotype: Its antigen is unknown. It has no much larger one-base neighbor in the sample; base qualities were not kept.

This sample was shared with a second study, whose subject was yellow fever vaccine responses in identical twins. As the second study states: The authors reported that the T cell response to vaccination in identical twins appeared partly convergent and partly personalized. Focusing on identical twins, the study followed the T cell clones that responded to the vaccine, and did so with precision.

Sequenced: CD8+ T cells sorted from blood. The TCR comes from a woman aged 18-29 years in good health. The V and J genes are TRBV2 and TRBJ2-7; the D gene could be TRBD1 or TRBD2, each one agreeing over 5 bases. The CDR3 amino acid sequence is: CASSEDLGASYEQYF. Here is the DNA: TGTGCCAGCAGTGAAGACCTCGGGGCAAGCTACGAGCAGTACTTC.